This T cell receptor beta chain came from a study of prognosis after radiotherapy for stage I lung cancer. Study findings and constraints: Tumor specificity of the expanded TCR clones was not determined.

Uniform node negativity on CT and PET/CT characterised the cohort, and no patient had undergone prior chemotherapy or radiotherapy or presented other malignancies. With respect to this clonotype: Its antigen is still unknown.

By two-round multiplex PCR, the TCR beta CDR3 was amplified from genomic DNA. Gene-specific TRBV and TRBJ primers were used in PCR round one. TCRdb processed the multiplex PCR reads anew with MiXCR; each CDR3 protein has one entry. In the table there are some 27,000 distinct CDR3 sequences, roughly 30% of which are singletons. Germline values: CDR1 MDHEN, CDR2 SYDVKM. This CDR3 region has 17 residues. J gave up 4 bases and V 5 bases, and 15 bases lay outside the gene matches. The sample was PBMCs, taken before or after stereotactic body radiation therapy (not recorded which). The clonotype comes from a donor older than 45 with non-small cell lung cancer. This chain joins TRBV28 and TRBJ2-7; 9 bases agree with TRBD2. This CDR3 is CASSPRTTLAGFYEQYF. CDR3 DNA sequence: TGTGCCAGCAGTCCTAGGACGACTCTAGCGGGGTTTTACGAGCAGTACTTC.